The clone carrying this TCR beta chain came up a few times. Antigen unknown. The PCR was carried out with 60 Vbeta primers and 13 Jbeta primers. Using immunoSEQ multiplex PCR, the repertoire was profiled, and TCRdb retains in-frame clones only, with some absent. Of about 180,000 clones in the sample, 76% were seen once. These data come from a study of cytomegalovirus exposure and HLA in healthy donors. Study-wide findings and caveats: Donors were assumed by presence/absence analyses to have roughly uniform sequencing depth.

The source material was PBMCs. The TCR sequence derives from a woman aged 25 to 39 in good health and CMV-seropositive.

The CDR3 loop is CASSFGNQPQHF. DNA for the CDR3: TGTGCCAGCAGTTTCGGCAATCAGCCCCAGCATTTT. The chain has TRBV28 and TRBJ1-5; D ambiguous. The CDR3 has 12 amino acids. Germline V gene sequence: CDR1 MDHEN, CDR2 SYDVKM. V was clipped by 3 bases and J by 2 bases, with 2 bases between them. Full variable domain (missing parts from reference TRBV28 and TRBJ1-5): DVKVTQSSRYLVKRTGEKVFLECVQDMDHENMFWYRQDPGLGLRLIYFSYDVKMKEKGDIPEGYSVSREKKERFSLILESASTNQTSMYLCASSFGNQPQHFGDGTRLSIL.